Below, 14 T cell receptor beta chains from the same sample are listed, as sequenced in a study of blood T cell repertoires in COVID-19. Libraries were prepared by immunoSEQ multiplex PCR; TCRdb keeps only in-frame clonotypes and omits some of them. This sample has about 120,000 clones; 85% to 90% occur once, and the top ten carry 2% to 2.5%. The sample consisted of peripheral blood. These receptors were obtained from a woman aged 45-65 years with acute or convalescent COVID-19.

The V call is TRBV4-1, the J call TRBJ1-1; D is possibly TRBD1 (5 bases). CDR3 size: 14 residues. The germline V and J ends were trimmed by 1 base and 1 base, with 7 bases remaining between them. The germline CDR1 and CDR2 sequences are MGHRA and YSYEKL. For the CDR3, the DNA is TGCGCCAGCAGCCAAGGACAGAAGAACACTGAAGCTTTCTTT. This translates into CASSQGQKNTEAFF.

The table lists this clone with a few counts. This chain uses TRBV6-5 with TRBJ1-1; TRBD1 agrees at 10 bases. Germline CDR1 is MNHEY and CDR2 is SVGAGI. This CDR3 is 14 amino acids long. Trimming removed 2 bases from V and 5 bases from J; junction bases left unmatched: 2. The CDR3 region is CASSYRQGATEAFF. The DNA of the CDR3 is TGTGCCAGCAGTTACCGACAGGGGGCGACTGAAGCTTTCTTT.

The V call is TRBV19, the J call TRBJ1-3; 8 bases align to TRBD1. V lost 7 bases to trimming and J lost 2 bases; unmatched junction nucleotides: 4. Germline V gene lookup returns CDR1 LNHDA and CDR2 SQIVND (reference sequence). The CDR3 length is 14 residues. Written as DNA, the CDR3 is TGTGCCAGTACCTCGGACAGGGCTGGAAACACCATATATTTT. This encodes CASTSDRAGNTIYF. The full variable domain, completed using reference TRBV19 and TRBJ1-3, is DGGITQSPKYLFRKEGQNVTLSCEQNLNHDAMYWYRQDPGQGLRLIYYSQIVNDFQKGDIAEGYSVSREKKESFPLTVTSAQKNPTAFYLCASTSDRAGNTIYFGEGSWLTVV.

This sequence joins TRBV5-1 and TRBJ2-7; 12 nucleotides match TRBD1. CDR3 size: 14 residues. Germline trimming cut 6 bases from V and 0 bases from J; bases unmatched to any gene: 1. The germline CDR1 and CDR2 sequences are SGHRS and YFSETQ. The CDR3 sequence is CASKGQGASYEQYF. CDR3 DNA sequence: TGCGCCAGCAAGGGACAGGGGGCCTCCTACGAGCAGTACTTC.

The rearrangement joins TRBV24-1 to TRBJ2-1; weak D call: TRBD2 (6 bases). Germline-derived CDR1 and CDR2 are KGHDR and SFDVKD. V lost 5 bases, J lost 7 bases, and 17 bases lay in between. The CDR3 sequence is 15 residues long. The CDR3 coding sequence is TGTGCCACCAGTGGAGGCCAGGGAGGTATGAATGAGCAGTTCTTC. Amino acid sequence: CATSGGQGGMNEQFF.

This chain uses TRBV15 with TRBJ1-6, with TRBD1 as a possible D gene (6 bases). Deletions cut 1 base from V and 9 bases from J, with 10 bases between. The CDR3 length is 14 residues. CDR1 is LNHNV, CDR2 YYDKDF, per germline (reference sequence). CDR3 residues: CATSRAQGSSPLHF. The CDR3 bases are TGTGCCACCAGCAGAGCTCAGGGGAGTTCACCCCTCCACTTT.

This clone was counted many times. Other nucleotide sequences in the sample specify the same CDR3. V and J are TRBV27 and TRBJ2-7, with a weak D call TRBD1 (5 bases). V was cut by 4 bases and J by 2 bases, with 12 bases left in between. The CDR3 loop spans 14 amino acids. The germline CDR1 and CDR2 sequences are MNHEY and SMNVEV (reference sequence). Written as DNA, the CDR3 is TGTGCCAGCAGTTCAACAGGTTCTACCTACGAGCAGTACTTC. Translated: CASSSTGSTYEQYF.

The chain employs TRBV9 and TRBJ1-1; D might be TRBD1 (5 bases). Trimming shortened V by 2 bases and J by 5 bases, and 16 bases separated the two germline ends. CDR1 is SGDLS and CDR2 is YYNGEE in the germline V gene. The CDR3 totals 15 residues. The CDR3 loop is CASSVGGNIVTEAFF. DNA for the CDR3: TGTGCCAGCAGCGTCGGGGGGAATATCGTTACTGAAGCTTTCTTT. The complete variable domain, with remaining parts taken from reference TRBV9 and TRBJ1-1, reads DSGVTQTPKHLITATGQRVTLRCSPRSGDLSVYWYQQSLDQGLQFLIQYYNGEERAKGNILERFSAQQFPDLHSELNLSSLELGDSALYFCASSVGGNIVTEAFFGQGTRLTVV.

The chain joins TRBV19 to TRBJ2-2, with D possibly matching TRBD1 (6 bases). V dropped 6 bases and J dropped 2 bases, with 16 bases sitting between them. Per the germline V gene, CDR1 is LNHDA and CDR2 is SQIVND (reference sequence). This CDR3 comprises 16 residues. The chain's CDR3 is CASSITGLTNTGELFF. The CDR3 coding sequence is TGTGCCAGTAGCATTACAGGGCTTACTAACACCGGGGAGCTGTTTTTT.

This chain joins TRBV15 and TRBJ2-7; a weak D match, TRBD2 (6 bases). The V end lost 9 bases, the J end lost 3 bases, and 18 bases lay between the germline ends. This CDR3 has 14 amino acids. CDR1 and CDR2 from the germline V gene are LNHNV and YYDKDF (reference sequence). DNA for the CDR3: TGTGCCACAAATGCGGGGCCCCCACACTACGAGCAGTACTTC. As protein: CATNAGPPHYEQYF.

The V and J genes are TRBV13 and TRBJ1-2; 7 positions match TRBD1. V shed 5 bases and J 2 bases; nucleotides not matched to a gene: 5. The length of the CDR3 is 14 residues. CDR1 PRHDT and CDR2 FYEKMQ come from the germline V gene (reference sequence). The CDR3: CASSQGQPNYGYTF. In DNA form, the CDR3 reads TGTGCCAGCAGCCAGGGACAGCCCAACTATGGCTACACCTTC.

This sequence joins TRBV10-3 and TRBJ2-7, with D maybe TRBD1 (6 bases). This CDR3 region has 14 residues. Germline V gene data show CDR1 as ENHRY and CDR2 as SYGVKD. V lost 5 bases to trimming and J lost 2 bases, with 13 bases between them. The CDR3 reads CAISPRDKPYEQYF. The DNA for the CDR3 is TGTGCCATCAGTCCCCGGGACAAGCCCTACGAGCAGTACTTC.

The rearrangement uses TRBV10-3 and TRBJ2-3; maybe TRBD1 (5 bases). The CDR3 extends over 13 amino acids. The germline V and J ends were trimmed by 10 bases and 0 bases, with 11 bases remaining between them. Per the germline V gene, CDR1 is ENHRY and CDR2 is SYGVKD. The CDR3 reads CATGLPSTDTQYF. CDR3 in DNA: TGTGCCACAGGGTTGCCTAGCACAGATACGCAGTATTTT.

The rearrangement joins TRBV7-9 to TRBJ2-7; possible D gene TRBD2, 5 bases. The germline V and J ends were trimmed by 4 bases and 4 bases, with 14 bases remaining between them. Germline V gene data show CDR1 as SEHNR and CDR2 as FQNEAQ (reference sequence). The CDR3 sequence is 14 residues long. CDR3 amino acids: CASSSREGLYEQYF. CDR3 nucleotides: TGTGCCAGCAGCTCTCGGGAAGGCCTTTACGAGCAGTACTTC.